This T cell receptor (beta chain) was profiled in a study of identical twins. The study's findings and limits: A cross-sectional statistical analysis, not follow-up of the same donors, supported the conclusions.

Looked up from germline, CDR1 is DFQATT and CDR2 is SNEGSKA (reference sequence). The CDR3 extends over 16 amino acids. A word on this clonotype: What it binds is not known. One junction end does not reproduce the germline sequence, and a read error may be involved.

TCRdb called the 5' RACE reads again in MiXCR, with one record for every CDR3 protein. Of a few hundred thousand distinct CDR3 sequences in the sample, roughly a tenth were seen once. The sequence was collected from a middle-aged man in good health. Material for sequencing was memory T cells sorted from blood. This chain joins TRBV20-1 and TRBJ2-7, with 7 bases matching TRBD2. CDR3 coding DNA: TGCAGTGCTAGAGATCTTAGAGGTGCGGGAGTGGCAGAGCATTACTTC. Residues: CSARDLRGAGVAEHYF.